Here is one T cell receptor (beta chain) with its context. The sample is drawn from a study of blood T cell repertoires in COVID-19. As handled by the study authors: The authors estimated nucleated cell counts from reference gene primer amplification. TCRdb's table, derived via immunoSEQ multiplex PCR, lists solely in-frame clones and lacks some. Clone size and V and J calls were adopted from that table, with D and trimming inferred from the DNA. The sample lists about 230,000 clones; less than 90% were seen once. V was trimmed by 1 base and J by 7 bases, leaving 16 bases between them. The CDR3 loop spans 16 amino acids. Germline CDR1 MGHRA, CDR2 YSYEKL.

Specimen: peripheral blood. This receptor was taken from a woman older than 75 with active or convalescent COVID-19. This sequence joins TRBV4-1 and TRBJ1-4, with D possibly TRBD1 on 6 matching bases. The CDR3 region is CASSQATGTFGEKLFF. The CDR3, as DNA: TGCGCCAGCAGCCAAGCCACCGGGACATTTGGTGAAAAACTGTTTTTT.